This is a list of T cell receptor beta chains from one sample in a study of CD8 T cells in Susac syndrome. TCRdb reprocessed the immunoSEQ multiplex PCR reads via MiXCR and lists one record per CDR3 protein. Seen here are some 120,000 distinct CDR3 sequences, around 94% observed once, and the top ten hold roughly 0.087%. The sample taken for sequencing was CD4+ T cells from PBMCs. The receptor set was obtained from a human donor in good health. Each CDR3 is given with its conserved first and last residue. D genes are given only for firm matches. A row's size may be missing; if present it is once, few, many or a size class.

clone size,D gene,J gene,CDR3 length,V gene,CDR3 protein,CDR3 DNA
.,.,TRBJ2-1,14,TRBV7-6,CASSLAELDNEQFF,TGTGCCAGCAGCTTAGCGGAACTAGACAATGAGCAGTTCTTC
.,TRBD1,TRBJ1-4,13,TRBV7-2,CASSLGTGGKLFF,TGTGCCAGCAGCTTAGGGACAGGGGGAAAACTGTTTTTT
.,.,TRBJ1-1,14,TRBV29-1,CSVLTGFGNTEAFF,TGCAGCGTTCTAACAGGGTTCGGGAACACTGAAGCTTTCTTT
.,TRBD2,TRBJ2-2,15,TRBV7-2,CASTRTSGRTGELFF,TGTGCCAGCACCCGGACTAGCGGGAGAACCGGGGAGCTGTTTTTT
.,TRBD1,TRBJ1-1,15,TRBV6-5,CASSYNRDRGTEAFF,TGTGCCAGCAGTTACAACCGGGACAGGGGCACTGAAGCTTTCTTT
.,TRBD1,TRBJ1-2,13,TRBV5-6,CASSSGQGYGYTF,TGTGCCAGCAGCTCGGGACAGGGGTATGGCTACACCTTC
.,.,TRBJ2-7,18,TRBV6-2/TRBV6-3,CASSYSRRWGARSYEQYF,TGTGCCAGCAGTTACTCTCGGCGGTGGGGGGCGCGGTCCTACGAGCAGTACTTC
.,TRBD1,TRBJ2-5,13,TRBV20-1,CSAGDRTQETQYF,TGCAGTGCGGGGGACAGGACCCAAGAGACCCAGTACTTC
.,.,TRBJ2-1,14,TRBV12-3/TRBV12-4,CASRQTGSYNEQFF,TGTGCCAGCAGGCAGACTGGCTCCTACAATGAGCAGTTCTTC
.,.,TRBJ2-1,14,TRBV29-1,CSVVGGLVHNEQFF,TGCAGCGTTGTAGGGGGGCTAGTCCACAATGAGCAGTTCTTC
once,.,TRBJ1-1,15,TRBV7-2,CASSLGPMGNTEAFF,TGTGCCAGCAGCTTAGGTCCCATGGGGAACACTGAAGCTTTCTTT
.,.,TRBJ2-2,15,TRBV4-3,CASSPRPGNTGELFF,TGCGCCAGCAGCCCCCGACCCGGGAACACCGGGGAGCTGTTTTTT
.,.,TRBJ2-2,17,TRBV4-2,CASSQDPRDQDTGELFF,TGTGCCAGCAGCCAAGATCCCAGGGATCAGGACACCGGGGAGCTGTTTTTT
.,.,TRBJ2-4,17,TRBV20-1,CSARDPSEGRGKNIQYF,TGCAGTGCTAGAGATCCGTCGGAGGGAAGGGGCAAAAACATTCAGTACTTC
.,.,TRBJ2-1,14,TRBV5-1,CASSPPRTANEQFF,TGCGCCAGCAGCCCTCCGAGGACGGCTAATGAGCAGTTCTTC
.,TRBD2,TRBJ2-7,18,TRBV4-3,CASSQDGILAGGPGEQYF,TGCGCCAGCAGCCAAGATGGGATACTAGCGGGAGGGCCGGGGGAGCAGTACTTC
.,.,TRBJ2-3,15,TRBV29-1,CSVEKAGVGTDTQYF,TGCAGCGTTGAAAAGGCAGGGGTAGGGACAGATACGCAGTATTTT
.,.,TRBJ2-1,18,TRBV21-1,CASSNRFVRTSGDNEQFF,TGTGCCAGCAGCAATCGGTTCGTTCGGACTAGCGGTGACAATGAGCAGTTCTTC
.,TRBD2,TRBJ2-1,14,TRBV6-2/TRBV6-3,CASSRGTTGGEQFF,TGTGCCAGCAGTCGAGGGACTACTGGCGGTGAGCAGTTCTTC
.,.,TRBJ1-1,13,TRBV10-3,CAISESGVTEAFF,TGTGCCATCAGTGAGTCGGGGGTGACTGAAGCTTTCTTT
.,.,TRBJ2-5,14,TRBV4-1,CASSQGGGAETQYF,TGCGCCAGCAGCCAGGGCGGGGGCGCGGAGACCCAGTACTTC
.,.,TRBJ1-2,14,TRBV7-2,CASSLVVSPYGYTF,TGTGCCAGCAGCTTAGTGGTCAGCCCTTATGGCTACACCTTC
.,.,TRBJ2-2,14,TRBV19,CASGQSTNTGELFF,TGTGCCAGTGGACAGTCTACGAACACCGGGGAGCTGTTTTTT
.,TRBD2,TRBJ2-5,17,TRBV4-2,CASSQEVSGGSRETQYF,TGTGCCAGCAGCCAAGAAGTATCGGGCGGGAGTAGGGAGACCCAGTACTTC
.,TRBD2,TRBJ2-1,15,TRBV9,CASSATSGSIYEQFF,TGTGCCAGCAGCGCGACTAGCGGGAGTATATATGAGCAGTTCTTC
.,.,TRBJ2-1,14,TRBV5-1,CASSPGNTGNEQFF,TGCGCCAGCAGCCCAGGGAATACGGGCAATGAGCAGTTCTTC
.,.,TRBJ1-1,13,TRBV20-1,CSANWAGSSEAFF,TGCAGTGCGAACTGGGCCGGGAGTTCTGAAGCTTTCTTT
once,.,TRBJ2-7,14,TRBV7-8,CASSLTPTAYEQYF,TGTGCCAGCAGCTTAACGCCCACCGCCTACGAGCAGTACTTC
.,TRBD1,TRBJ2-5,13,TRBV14,CASSRDRAETQYF,TGTGCCAGCAGCCGGGACAGGGCAGAGACCCAGTACTTC
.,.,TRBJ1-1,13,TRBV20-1,CSASWSVNTEAFF,TGCAGTGCTAGCTGGAGCGTGAACACTGAAGCTTTCTTT
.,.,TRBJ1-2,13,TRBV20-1,CSAIEGAGKPYTF,TGCAGTGCGATTGAAGGGGCAGGGAAGCCCTACACCTTC
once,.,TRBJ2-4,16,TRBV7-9,CASSPRGGQAKNIQYF,TGTGCCAGCAGCCCTCGGGGAGGCCAGGCCAAAAACATTCAGTACTTC
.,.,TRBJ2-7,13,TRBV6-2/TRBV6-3,CASSPPTSYEQYF,TGTGCCAGCAGTCCTCCGACTAGCTACGAGCAGTACTTC
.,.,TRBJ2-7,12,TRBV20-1,CSAKQGRMEQYF,TGCAGTGCGAAACAGGGGAGGATGGAGCAGTACTTC
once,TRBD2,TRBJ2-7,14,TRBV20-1,CSASSGTSKIEQYF,TGCAGTGCTAGTTCCGGGACTAGCAAAATCGAGCAGTACTTC
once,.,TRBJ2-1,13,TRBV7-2,CASSATPGNEQFF,TGTGCCAGCAGCGCGACTCCGGGAAATGAGCAGTTCTTC
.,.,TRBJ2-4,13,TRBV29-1,CSVRDRAKNIQYF,TGCAGCGTGCGGGACAGAGCCAAAAACATTCAGTACTTC
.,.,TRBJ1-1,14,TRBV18,CASSANMEGTEAFF,TGTGCCAGCTCAGCCAACATGGAGGGGACTGAAGCTTTCTTT
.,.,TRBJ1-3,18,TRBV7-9,CASSALARAASSGNTIYF,TGTGCCAGCAGCGCCCTCGCCCGAGCAGCGAGCTCTGGAAACACCATATATTTT
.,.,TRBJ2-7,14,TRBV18,CASSPRTLPYEQYF,TGTGCCAGCTCCCCCCGGACACTTCCCTACGAGCAGTACTTC